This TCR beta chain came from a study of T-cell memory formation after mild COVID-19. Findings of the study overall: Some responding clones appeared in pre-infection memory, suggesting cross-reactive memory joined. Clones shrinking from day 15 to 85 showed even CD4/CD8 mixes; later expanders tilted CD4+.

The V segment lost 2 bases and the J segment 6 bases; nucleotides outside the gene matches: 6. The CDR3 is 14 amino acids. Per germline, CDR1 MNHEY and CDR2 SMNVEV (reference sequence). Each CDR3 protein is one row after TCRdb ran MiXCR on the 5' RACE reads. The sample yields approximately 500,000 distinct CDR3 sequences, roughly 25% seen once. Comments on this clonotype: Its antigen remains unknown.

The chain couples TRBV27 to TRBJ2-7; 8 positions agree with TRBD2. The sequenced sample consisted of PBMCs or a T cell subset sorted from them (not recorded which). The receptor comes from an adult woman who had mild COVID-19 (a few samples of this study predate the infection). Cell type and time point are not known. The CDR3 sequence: CASSLGAGASEQYF. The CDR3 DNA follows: TGTGCCAGCAGTTTAGGAGCGGGAGCGTCCGAGCAGTACTTC.